Listed below are T cell receptor beta chains from one sample, sequenced in a study of cytomegalovirus exposure and HLA in healthy donors. Clones were read by immunoSEQ multiplex PCR, and TCRdb kept only the in-frame ones, dropping some. The sample contains around 130,000 clones, less than 80% of which appear only once. The sample comprised PBMCs. The receptor source for this set is a man aged 40-50 years in good health and CMV-seropositive. The CDR3 runs from the conserved cysteine through the conserved F or W. Not all rows give a size; the values are once, few, many and, for expanded clones, a class.

clone_size,j_call,v_call,cdr3_aa
-,TRBJ1-2,TRBV28,CASSSPYRGRGYGYTF
once,TRBJ2-2,TRBV7-9,CASSPDGDRVEWITGELFF
-,TRBJ2-7,TRBV5-1,CASSFAPGRGEQYF
-,TRBJ2-1,TRBV5-1,CASSLGAGGANEQFF
-,TRBJ1-2,TRBV5-1,CASSFWTGDNYGYTF
few,TRBJ2-7,TRBV11-2,CASSFLAGASRAHEQYF
-,TRBJ2-5,TRBV7-9,CASSRSLGRGQGETQYF
-,TRBJ2-2,TRBV6-5,CASSLRGTNTGELFF
-,TRBJ2-7,TRBV5-1,CASSFEGTGTYEQYF
-,TRBJ1-4,TRBV30,CAWSVRVKEKLFF
-,TRBJ1-1,TRBV18,CASSPDTVNTEAFF
few,TRBJ1-1,TRBV2,CASSDIREDTEAFF